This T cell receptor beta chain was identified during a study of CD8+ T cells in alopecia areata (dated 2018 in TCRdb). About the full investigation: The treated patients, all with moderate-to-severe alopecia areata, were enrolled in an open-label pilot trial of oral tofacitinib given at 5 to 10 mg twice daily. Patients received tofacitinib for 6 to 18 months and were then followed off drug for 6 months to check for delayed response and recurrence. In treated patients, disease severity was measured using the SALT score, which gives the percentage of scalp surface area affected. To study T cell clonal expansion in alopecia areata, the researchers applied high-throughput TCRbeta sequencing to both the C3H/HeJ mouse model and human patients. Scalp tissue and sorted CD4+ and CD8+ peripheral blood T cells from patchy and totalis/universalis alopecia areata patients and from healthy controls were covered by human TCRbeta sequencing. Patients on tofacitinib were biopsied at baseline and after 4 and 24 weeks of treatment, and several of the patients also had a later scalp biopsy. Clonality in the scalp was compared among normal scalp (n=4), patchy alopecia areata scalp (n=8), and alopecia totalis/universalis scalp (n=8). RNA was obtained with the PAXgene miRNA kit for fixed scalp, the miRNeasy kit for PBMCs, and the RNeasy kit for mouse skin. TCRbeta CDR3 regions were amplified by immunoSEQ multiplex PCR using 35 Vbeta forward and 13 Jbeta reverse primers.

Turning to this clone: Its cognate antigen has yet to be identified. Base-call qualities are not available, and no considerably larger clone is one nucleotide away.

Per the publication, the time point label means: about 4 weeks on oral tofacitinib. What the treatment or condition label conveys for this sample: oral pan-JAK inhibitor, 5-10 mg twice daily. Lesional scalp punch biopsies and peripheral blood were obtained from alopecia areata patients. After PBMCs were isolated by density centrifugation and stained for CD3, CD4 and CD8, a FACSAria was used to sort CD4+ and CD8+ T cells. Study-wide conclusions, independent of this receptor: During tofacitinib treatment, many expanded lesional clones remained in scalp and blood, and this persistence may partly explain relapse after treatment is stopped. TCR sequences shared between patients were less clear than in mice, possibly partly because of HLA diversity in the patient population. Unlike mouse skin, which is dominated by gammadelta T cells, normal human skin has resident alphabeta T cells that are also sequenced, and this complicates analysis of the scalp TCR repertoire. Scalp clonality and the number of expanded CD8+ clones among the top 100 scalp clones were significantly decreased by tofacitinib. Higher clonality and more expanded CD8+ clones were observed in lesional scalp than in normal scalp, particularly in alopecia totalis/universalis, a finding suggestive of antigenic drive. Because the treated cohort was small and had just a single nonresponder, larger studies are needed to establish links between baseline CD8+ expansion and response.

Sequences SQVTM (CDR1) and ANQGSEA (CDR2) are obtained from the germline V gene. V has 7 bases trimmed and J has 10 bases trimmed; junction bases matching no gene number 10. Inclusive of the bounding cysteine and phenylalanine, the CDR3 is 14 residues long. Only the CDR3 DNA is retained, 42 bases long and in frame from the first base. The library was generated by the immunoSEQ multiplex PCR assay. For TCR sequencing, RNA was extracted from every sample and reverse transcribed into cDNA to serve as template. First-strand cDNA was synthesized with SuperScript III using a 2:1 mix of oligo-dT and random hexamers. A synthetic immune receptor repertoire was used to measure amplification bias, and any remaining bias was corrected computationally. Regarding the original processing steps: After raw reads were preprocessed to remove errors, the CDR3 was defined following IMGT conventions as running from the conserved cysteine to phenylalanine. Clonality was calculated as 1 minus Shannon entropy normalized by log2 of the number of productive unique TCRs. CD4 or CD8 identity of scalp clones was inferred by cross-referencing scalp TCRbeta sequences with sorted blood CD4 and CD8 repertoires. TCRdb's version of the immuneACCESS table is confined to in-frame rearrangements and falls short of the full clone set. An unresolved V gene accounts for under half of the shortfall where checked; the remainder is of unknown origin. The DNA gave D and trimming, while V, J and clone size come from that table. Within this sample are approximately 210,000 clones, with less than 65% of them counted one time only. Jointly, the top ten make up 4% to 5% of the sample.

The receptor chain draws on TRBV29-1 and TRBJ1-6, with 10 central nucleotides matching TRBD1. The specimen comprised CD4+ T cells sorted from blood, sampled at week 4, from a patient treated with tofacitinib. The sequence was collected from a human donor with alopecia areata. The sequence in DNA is TGCAGCGCAAGGGACAGGGGTTCAGGGTCACCCCTCCACTTT. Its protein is CSARDRGSGSPLHF.